This passage covers 23 T cell receptor beta chains from one sample sequenced in a study of blood T cell repertoires in COVID-19. Libraries were prepared by immunoSEQ multiplex PCR; TCRdb keeps only in-frame clonotypes and omits some of them. Of under 200,000 clones listed, about 90% are singletons. Source material: PBMCs or T cells enriched from blood (not recorded which). All receptors derive from a woman aged 45 to 65 who had recovered from COVID-19.

This sequence joins TRBV29-1 and TRBJ2-5, with 8 positions matching TRBD2. CDR3 length equals 16 residues. Losses at the gene ends were 5 bases for V and 0 bases for J; bases not matched to a gene: 11. Looked up from germline, CDR1 is SQVTM and CDR2 is ANQGSEA. CDR3 coding DNA: TGCAGCGTTCCCCAATCGGCACTAGCGGACCAAGAGACCCAGTACTTC. This codes for CSVPQSALADQETQYF. Based on the CDR3 plus reference TRBV29-1 and TRBJ2-5, the full variable domain is SAVISQKPSRDICQRGTSLTIQCQVDSQVTMMFWYRQQPGQSLTLIATANQGSEATYESGFVIDKFPISRPNLTFSTLTVSNMSPEDSSIYLCSVPQSALADQETQYFGPGTRLLVL.

The chain joins TRBV2 to TRBJ2-7; 10 nucleotides agree with TRBD2. Per germline, CDR1 SNHLY and CDR2 FYNNEI. The CDR3 length is 15 residues. Trimming at V came to 6 bases and at J to 6 bases, leaving 11 bases not matched to a gene. CDR3 region: CASRPSGRTQGEQYF. CDR3 coding DNA: TGTGCCAGCAGGCCTAGCGGGAGAACTCAGGGCGAGCAGTACTTC.

With respect to this clone: The junction does not match germline at one end; this may be a read error. CDR3 DNA sequence: TGTGCCAGCAGTTTCTCACTAGCGGGAACGCCCGCATTC. This codes for CASSFSLAGTPAF. J is TRBJ2-7 and V is TRBV12-3 or TRBV12-4, with TRBD2 identical over 10 bases. This CDR3 has 13 amino acids.

A few counts support this clone. The chain couples TRBV5-1 to TRBJ1-1; 9 bases fit TRBD1. Germline V lookup: CDR1 SGHRS, CDR2 YFSETQ. V shed 5 bases and J 11 bases; nucleotides not matched to a gene: 10. The CDR3 totals 13 residues. The CDR3 nucleotides read TGCGCCAGCAGGTTACGGGACAGGGAGAAGGCTTTCTTT. Amino acids: CASRLRDREKAFF.

CDR3 sequence: CSASSRRLGHEQYF. CDR3 DNA sequence: TGCAGTGCTAGTAGTCGGAGGTTGGGCCACGAGCAGTACTTC. The chain is built from TRBV20-1 and TRBJ2-7; possibly TRBD2 for D (5 bases). Germline V gene sequence: CDR1 DFQATT, CDR2 SNEGSKA (reference sequence). The CDR3 is 14 residues long. V was trimmed by 3 bases and J by 5 bases, leaving 17 bases between them.

This clone was counted only a few times. J is TRBJ2-3 and V is TRBV7-9; 7 positions agree with TRBD1. The length of the CDR3 is 17 residues. Germline CDR1 reads SEHNR; CDR2 reads FQNEAQ (reference sequence). V was pared by 4 bases and J by 2 bases, with 12 bases of the junction left unmatched. CDR3 in amino acids: CASSSRDSAPHTDTQYF. CDR3 in DNA: TGTGCCAGCAGCTCCCGGGACAGCGCCCCACACACAGATACGCAGTATTTT.

The chain links TRBV9 to TRBJ1-1; no definite D call. CDR1 and CDR2 from the germline V gene are SGDLS and YYNGEE. V gave up 6 bases and J gave up 2 bases, with 11 bases separating them. This CDR3 region has 13 residues. DNA for the CDR3: TGTGCCAGCAATAGTGGGAGTAACACTGAAGCTTTCTTT. It is translated as CASNSGSNTEAFF.

This rearrangement joins TRBV6-5 to TRBJ2-7; TRBD2 is a possible D gene (5 bases). The CDR3 contains 12 residues. The V gene lost 2 bases and the J gene lost 7 bases, with 9 bases spanning the gap. CDR1 and CDR2 from the germline V gene are MNHEY and SVGAGI. The CDR3 nucleotides are TGTGCCAGCAGTTACGGCCTAGCTGAGCAGTACTTC. Its protein product is CASSYGLAEQYF.

The rearrangement joins TRBV9 to TRBJ1-6, with TRBD1 matching 7 bases. The CDR3 consists of 14 residues. Germline CDR1 and CDR2: SGDLS and YYNGEE. Unmatched junction bases numbered 5, after V lost 0 bases and J lost 11 bases. The CDR3 DNA is TGTGCCAGCAGCGTAGTAGGGGGCGAGGCACCCCTCCACTTT. Translating it yields CASSVVGGEAPLHF.

This clone has more than one count but fewer than ten. This rearrangement joins TRBV27 to TRBJ1-3; D may be TRBD1 (5 bases). The germline CDR1 and CDR2 sequences are MNHEY and SMNVEV (reference sequence). There are 15 residues in the CDR3. Trimming shortened V by 5 bases and J by 4 bases, and 15 bases separated the two germline ends. The CDR3 protein is CASSPLKGFGNTIYF. CDR3 in DNA: TGTGCCAGCAGTCCCTTAAAGGGGTTCGGAAACACCATATATTTT.

V and J are TRBV11-2 and TRBJ1-1; perhaps TRBD1 as D (6 bases). The CDR3 is 13 residues long. Trimming pared 1 base from V and 10 bases from J, leaving 13 bases between. CDR1 is SGHAT and CDR2 is FQNNGV in the germline V gene. The DNA of the CDR3 is TGTGCCAGCAGCTTAGTTTCAGGGGCTGGAGCTTTCTTT. It translates to CASSLVSGAGAFF.

The gene calls are TRBV30 and TRBJ1-2, with D unclear. The CDR3 has 13 amino acids. Trimming removed 4 bases from V and 4 bases from J, with 13 bases in between. Germline loops: CDR1 GTSNPN, CDR2 SVGIG (reference sequence). The CDR3 sequence is CAWKSENGYGYTF. The CDR3 DNA reads as TGTGCCTGGAAAAGCGAGAATGGCTATGGCTACACCTTC.

The V and J genes are TRBV28 and TRBJ2-5; 9 bases line up with TRBD1. There are 19 residues in the CDR3. Germline V gene sequence: CDR1 MDHEN, CDR2 SYDVKM. Germline trimming cut 5 bases from V and 0 bases from J; bases unmatched to any gene: 16. CDR3 region: CASSPAGTGTHLYQETQYF. CDR3 in DNA: TGTGCCAGCAGTCCCGCAGGGACAGGGACCCACCTCTACCAAGAGACCCAGTACTTC.

This clone was counted once. Written as DNA, the CDR3 is TGTGCCAGCAGCGGACGGGACAGGGAAAGGAGCACAGATACGCAGTATTTT. This gives the protein CASSGRDRERSTDTQYF. This chain uses TRBV7-2 with TRBJ2-3, with TRBD1 identical over 9 bases. The length of the CDR3 is 17 residues. Per the germline V gene, CDR1 is SGHTA and CDR2 is FQGNSA. Trimming at V came to 5 bases and at J to 0 bases, leaving 9 bases not matched to a gene.

V gene TRBV4-1 combines with J gene TRBJ2-3, with D perhaps TRBD1 (6 bases). In germline, CDR1 is MGHRA, CDR2 YSYEKL. This CDR3 has 16 residues. Trimming cost V 3 bases and J 0 bases, with 13 bases left between them. This CDR3 reads CASSQGHSISTDTQYF. CDR3 DNA sequence: TGCGCCAGCAGCCAGGGACATTCGATTAGCACAGATACGCAGTATTTT.

CDR3 residues: CASSLDRGRVGDTQYF. The CDR3 nucleotides read TGTGCCAGCAGCTTGGATCGCGGGAGGGTGGGGGATACGCAGTATTTT. The chain links TRBV5-4 to TRBJ2-3; 9 bases match TRBD2. This CDR3 is 16 amino acids long. The germline CDR1 and CDR2 sequences are SGHNT and YYREEE (reference sequence). V lost 0 bases to trimming and J lost 6 bases; unmatched junction nucleotides: 8.

This rearrangement joins TRBV13 to TRBJ2-5, with 7 positions matching TRBD2. Per germline, CDR1 PRHDT and CDR2 FYEKMQ (reference sequence). The V segment lost 5 bases and the J segment 3 bases; nucleotides outside the gene matches: 6. The CDR3 has 14 amino acids. The CDR3 DNA reads as TGTGCCAGCAGCGAACGGGGGGTGGAAGAGACCCAGTACTTC. Its protein product is CASSERGVEETQYF.

V and J are TRBV4-3 and TRBJ1-2; D gene uncertain. This CDR3 has 15 amino acids. The V end lost 3 bases, the J end lost 8 bases, and 19 bases lay between the germline ends. The V gene's germline CDR1 is LGHNA and CDR2 YSLEER. Here the CDR3 DNA reads TGCGCCAGCAGCCAGTTAAGGGAGAGGCGTGAGGGCTACACCTTC. It translates to CASSQLRERREGYTF.

The sample holds many counts of this clone. The genes are TRBV7-9 and TRBJ2-1; 10 nucleotides align to TRBD2. Germline assignment: CDR1 SEHNR and CDR2 FQNEAQ (reference sequence). The CDR3 has 16 amino acids. Trimming cost V 0 bases and J 6 bases; bases outside gene matches: 5. The CDR3 sequence: CASSLARASGSNEQFF. DNA of the CDR3: TGTGCCAGCAGCTTAGCCCGGGCTAGCGGGAGCAATGAGCAGTTCTTC.

In DNA form, the CDR3 reads TGTGCCAGCAGCGCGGGGGAGATCTATGGCTACACCTTC. It yields the protein CASSAGEIYGYTF. The chain is built from TRBV27 and TRBJ1-2; a possible D gene is TRBD1 (5 bases). The germline CDR1 and CDR2 sequences are MNHEY and SMNVEV (reference sequence). The CDR3 length is 13 residues. Trimming took 6 bases from V and 4 from J, leaving 12 bases between them.

The chain combines TRBV28 with TRBJ2-4, with TRBD1 matching 9 bases. Germline V CDR1 and CDR2: MDHEN, SYDVKM. The V and J ends lost 3 bases and 1 base, in that order; junction bases with no gene match: 16. The CDR3 is made up of 20 amino acids. The CDR3 DNA follows: TGTGCCAGCAGTTTCCCCGCCGGACAGGGGATGAAAGGGGCCAAAAACATTCAGTACTTC. Its translation is CASSFPAGQGMKGAKNIQYF.

This chain connects TRBV23-1 to TRBJ2-7; 7 bases are a match to TRBD1. TRBV23-1 qualifies as an ORF whose function is uncertain. This CDR3 spans 15 amino acids. Losses at the gene ends were 5 bases for V and 0 bases for J; bases not matched to a gene: 7. The CDR3 is CASSRGGCNSYEQYF. CDR3 nucleotides: TGCGCCAGCAGTAGAGGGGGCTGTAACTCCTACGAGCAGTACTTC.

The V call is TRBV28, the J call TRBJ2-6; possibly TRBD2 for D (5 bases). The V and J ends lost 6 bases and 0 bases respectively, with 6 bases between them. Germline V gene sequence: CDR1 MDHEN, CDR2 SYDVKM. The CDR3 loop spans 14 amino acids. CDR3 bases: TGTGCCAGCAGGAGCGGCTCTGGGGCCAACGTCCTGACTTTC. Protein: CASRSGSGANVLTF. Combining the CDR3 with reference TRBV28 and TRBJ2-6 gives the whole variable domain DVKVTQSSRYLVKRTGEKVFLECVQDMDHENMFWYRQDPGLGLRLIYFSYDVKMKEKGDIPEGYSVSREKKERFSLILESASTNQTSMYLCASRSGSGANVLTFGAGSRLTVL.